This T cell receptor (beta chain) is drawn from a study of cytomegalovirus exposure and HLA in healthy donors. The PCR made use of 60 Vbeta and 13 Jbeta primers. Clones were read by immunoSEQ multiplex PCR, and TCRdb kept only the in-frame ones, dropping some. This sample yields roughly 110,000 clones, of which roughly 82% are seen a single time; 2.5% to 3% belongs to the top ten. Germline-derived CDR1 and CDR2 are MRHNA and SNTAGT. This CDR3 is 15 amino acids long. V gave up 4 bases and J gave up 0 bases; unmatched junction bases: 3. V gene TRBV6-4 combines with J gene TRBJ2-7; 10 positions agree with TRBD1. The receptor comes from a male donor in good health and CMV-seropositive. Sample: PBMCs. The DNA for the CDR3 is TGTGCCAGCAGTGTCGGGACAGGGGCCTCCTACGAGCAGTACTTC. The encoded protein is CASSVGTGASYEQYF.